Sequencing of this T cell receptor (beta chain) was carried out in a study of CD8 T cells in ankylosing spondylitis. Study findings and constraints: Disease-associated clonotypes exhibited CD8+ identity and were relatively infrequent in peripheral blood. Matched ankylosing spondylitis synovial fluid reportedly showed significant enrichment of disease-linked clones.

The table lists this clonotype with many counts. The antigen is undetermined. MiXCR was run by TCRdb on the 5' RACE reads, yielding one entry per CDR3 protein. The data hold about 30,000 distinct CDR3 sequences, with about 5.6% observed a single time. This TCR derives from a female donor with ankylosing spondylitis or in good health (not recorded which). The sequencing input was blood, either unsorted or a sorted T cell fraction (not recorded which).

The CDR3 protein is CASSVDASFTKGLQYF. DNA for the CDR3: TGTGCCAGCAGCGTAGACGCGAGTTTTACTAAGGGGTTGCAGTATTTT. This chain links TRBV9 with TRBJ2-3; D might be TRBD1 (5 bases). CDR1 SGDLS and CDR2 YYNGEE come from the germline V gene. CDR3 length equals 16 residues. Deletions cut 0 bases from V and 11 bases from J, with 22 bases between.